The entry below gives a single TCR beta chain sequence along with its context. The sample belongs to a study of blood T cell repertoires in COVID-19. Profiled with immunoSEQ multiplex PCR; TCRdb holds only in-frame clones, not every one. The sample records 150,000 or so clones, around 80% being singletons. The CDR3 loop spans 15 amino acids. Germline lookup yields CDR1 KGHSH and CDR2 LQKENI. Between the trimmed V and J ends, which lost 0 bases and 2 bases, there was a span of 8 bases. The sequencing input was PBMCs or T cells enriched from blood (not recorded which). The receptor comes from a woman aged 55-75 years who had recovered from COVID-19. The rearrangement joins TRBV18 to TRBJ2-1, with D tentatively TRBD1 (6 bases). CDR3 loop: CASSPPGGAYNEQFF. Here the CDR3 DNA reads TGTGCCAGCTCACCACCAGGGGGAGCCTACAATGAGCAGTTCTTC.